These 17 T cell receptor beta chains originate from one sample sequenced in a study of control samples from healthy donors and cancer patients. Libraries were prepared by immunoSEQ multiplex PCR; TCRdb keeps only in-frame clonotypes and omits some of them. The table has under 150,000 clones, around 87% seen once. The specimen was blood. These receptors all stem from a man aged 35 to 55 in good health.

This rearrangement joins TRBV5-6 to TRBJ2-3; TRBD1 aligns across 8 bases. Looked up from germline, CDR1 is SGHDT and CDR2 is YYEEEE. The CDR3 spans 14 residues. V shed 4 bases and J 2 bases; nucleotides not matched to a gene: 3. For the CDR3, the DNA is TGTGCCAGCAGCCCGGACAGGGTCACAGATACGCAGTATTTT. Amino acids: CASSPDRVTDTQYF.

The gene calls are TRBV9 and TRBJ1-2, with TRBD1 matching over 7 bases. Germline V lookup: CDR1 SGDLS, CDR2 YYNGEE. The CDR3 sequence is 17 residues long. The J segment lost 0 bases and the V segment lost 3 bases, leaving 11 bases of the junction unmatched. CDR3 coding DNA: TGTGCCAGCAGCGCATACTGGTCGGACAGGACTAACTATGGCTACACCTTC. Translated: CASSAYWSDRTNYGYTF.

The rearrangement links TRBV7-5 to TRBJ2-1; TRBD2 reflects the table's D call only, with no check against the DNA. TRBV7-5 is designated a pseudogene. The length of the CDR3 is 14 residues. CDR3 amino acids: CARSELAGLNEQFF. The DNA for the CDR3 is TGTGCCAGAAGCGAACTAGCGGGGTTAAATGAGCAGTTCTTC.

This clone was observed a few times. The rearrangement uses TRBV7-9 and TRBJ1-6; tentative D call: TRBD1 (5 bases). Germline CDR1 SEHNR, CDR2 FQNEAQ (reference sequence). V shed 2 bases and J shed 10 bases, with 12 bases lying between them. The CDR3 is 14 residues long. The CDR3 coding sequence is TGTGCCAGCAGCTTATCCAGGGATTGGTCACCCCTCCACTTT. Its protein is CASSLSRDWSPLHF.

The chain combines TRBV6-2 or TRBV6-3 with TRBJ1-5; 10 bases are a match to TRBD1. Trimming cost V 5 bases and J 7 bases; bases outside gene matches: 8. The CDR3 covers 15 residues. The germline V gene has CDR1 MNHEY and CDR2 SVGEGT. CDR3 in DNA: TGTGCCAGCAGTGCCGGGACAGGGGATTTACAGCCCCAGCATTTT. Its translation is CASSAGTGDLQPQHF.

This clone was recorded once. V usage is TRBV5-5 and J usage is TRBJ1-1; D call uncertain. This CDR3 has 14 amino acids. Germline-derived CDR1 and CDR2 are SGHKS and YYEKEE (reference sequence). The V end was cut by 3 bases, the J end by 7 bases, with 16 bases between. The CDR3 region is CASSYPVGSNEAFF. The CDR3 bases are TGTGCCAGCAGCTACCCGGTGGGGTCTAATGAAGCTTTCTTT.

With respect to this clone: At one boundary the junction diverges from the germline segment, which might be a read error. The chain couples TRBV5-8 to TRBJ2-3; D remains ambiguous. Germline CDR1 is SGHTS and CDR2 is YDEGEE. CDR3 length equals 13 residues. CDR3 DNA sequence: TGTGCCGGCAGCCCCGCCGGCTTGGGTACGCAGTATTTT. Translated, it gives CAGSPAGLGTQYF.

V gene TRBV19 combines with J gene TRBJ1-6; no definite D call. Germline V gene lookup returns CDR1 LNHDA and CDR2 SQIVND (reference sequence). This CDR3 region has 16 residues. Trimming pared 7 bases from V and 0 bases from J, leaving 13 bases between. CDR3 nucleotides: TGTGCCAGTACCCAGGACCGTAGCTCCTATAATTCACCCCTCCACTTT. Translated, it gives CASTQDRSSYNSPLHF.

This chain connects TRBV7-3 to TRBJ2-3; 7 bases match TRBD2. The CDR3 extends over 17 amino acids. Germline assignment: CDR1 SGHTA and CDR2 FQGTGA. V lost 5 bases, J lost 1 base, and 12 bases stayed unmatched. CDR3 amino acids: CASSPQGGRGGTDTQYF. The CDR3 DNA sequence: TGTGCCAGCAGCCCCCAAGGAGGACGGGGGGGCACAGATACGCAGTATTTT.

The CDR3 nucleotides read TGTGCCAGCAGTGAAGCTGAAAAACTGTTTTTT. This translates into CASSEAEKLFF. The chain combines TRBV2 with TRBJ1-4; D is undetermined. Germline CDR1 reads SNHLY; CDR2 reads FYNNEI. The CDR3 spans 11 residues. V was clipped by 0 bases and J by 7 bases, with 0 bases between them.

This clone was seen a single time. The chain employs TRBV10-3 and TRBJ2-4; tentative D call: TRBD2 (7 bases). The CDR3 consists of 16 residues. Germline CDR1 and CDR2: ENHRY and SYGVKD. V was cut by 2 bases and J by 4 bases, with 15 bases left in between. This CDR3 is CAISERGGKEKNIQYF. CDR3 DNA sequence: TGTGCCATCAGTGAGAGGGGGGGCAAAGAGAAAAACATTCAGTACTTC.

Concerning this clone: Other nucleotide sequences in the sample specify the same CDR3. The chain uses TRBV7-2 and TRBJ2-3; D is unresolved. The germline V gene has CDR1 SGHTA and CDR2 FQGNSA. The CDR3 runs to 12 residues. V was clipped by 4 bases and J by 2 bases, with 4 bases between them. The CDR3 is CASSSYTDTQYF. The CDR3 DNA is TGTGCCAGCAGCTCATACACAGATACGCAGTATTTT.

The chain couples TRBV4-1 to TRBJ2-7; 7 nucleotides line up with TRBD1. V was clipped by 1 base and J by 4 bases; unmatched bases: 4. Germline CDR1 and CDR2: MGHRA and YSYEKL. The CDR3 consists of 14 residues. The CDR3 nucleotides read TGCGCCAGCAGCCAAGTCGACAGGGAGTACGAGCAGTACTTC. Amino acid sequence: CASSQVDREYEQYF.

This chain connects TRBV30 to TRBJ1-2; D gene uncertain. The CDR3 is 13 amino acids. Germline V gene sequence: CDR1 GTSNPN, CDR2 SVGIG (reference sequence). Trimming took off 0 bases at V and 2 bases at J, with 7 bases between the two ends. CDR3 protein: CAWSVVPNYGYTF. The DNA of the CDR3 is TGTGCCTGGAGTGTAGTCCCAAACTATGGCTACACCTTC.

The gene calls are TRBV29-1 and TRBJ1-1; unclear D gene. Germline V CDR1 and CDR2: SQVTM, ANQGSEA. V was shortened by 6 bases and J by 13 bases, with 9 bases between the two germline ends. The CDR3 consists of 8 residues. The CDR3 nucleotides are TGCAGCGTGGGCACTGGTTTCTTT. The encoded protein is CSVGTGFF.

J is TRBJ2-2 and V is TRBV5-1; 7 nucleotides align to TRBD1. CDR1 and CDR2 from the germline V gene are SGHRS and YFSETQ. With 4 bases clipped from V and 3 bases from J, the junction kept 6 bases outside the gene matches. CDR3 length equals 15 residues. CDR3 DNA sequence: TGCGCCAGCAGCCAGACAGGGCGGGACACCGGGGAGCTGTTTTTT. It specifies CASSQTGRDTGELFF.

The J gene is TRBJ1-2, the V gene TRBV19; unclear D gene. The CDR3 length is 12 residues. V dropped 2 bases and J dropped 2 bases, with 3 bases sitting between them. Germline V gene lookup returns CDR1 LNHDA and CDR2 SQIVND (reference sequence). Here the CDR3 reads CASSIQNYGYTF. Written as DNA, the CDR3 is TGTGCCAGTAGTATACAGAACTATGGCTACACCTTC.